Reported below is one TCR beta chain. Its antigen remains unidentified. This table comes from immunoSEQ multiplex PCR, and its TCRdb copy is limited to in-frame clones, with some not included. The sample lists roughly 93,000 clones, about 93% occurring once. The sample originates from a study of graft-versus-host responses after intestinal transplantation. The overall study: Multivisceral, liver-intestinal, or isolated intestinal transplants were given to recipients. Regarding the study as a whole: Graft-versus-host to host-versus-graft clonal ratios in allografts were high in patients with graft-donor T cell macrochimerism.

Here the sequenced sample was unstimulated CD8+ T cells sorted from spleen or lymph node cells, taken before intestinal transplant. The origin of this receptor is a human donor who received an intestinal transplant.

This CDR3 is CAWTRGHTGETQYF. CDR3 bases: TGTGCCTGGACTAGGGGACACACGGGGGAGACCCAGTACTTC. This sequence joins TRBV30 and TRBJ2-5; a weak D match, TRBD1 (6 bases). The CDR3 covers 14 residues. CDR1 is GTSNPN, CDR2 SVGIG, per germline (reference sequence). Trimming took 4 bases from V and 5 from J, leaving 17 bases between them.